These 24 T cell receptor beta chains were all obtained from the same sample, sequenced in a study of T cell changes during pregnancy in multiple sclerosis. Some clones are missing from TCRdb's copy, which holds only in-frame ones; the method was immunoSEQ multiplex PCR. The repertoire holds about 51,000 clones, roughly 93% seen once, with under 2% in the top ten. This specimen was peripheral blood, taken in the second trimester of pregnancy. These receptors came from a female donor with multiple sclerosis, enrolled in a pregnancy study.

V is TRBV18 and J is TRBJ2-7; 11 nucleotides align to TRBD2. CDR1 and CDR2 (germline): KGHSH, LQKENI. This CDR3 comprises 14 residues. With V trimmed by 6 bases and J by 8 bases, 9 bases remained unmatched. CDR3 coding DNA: TGTGCCAGCTCGTTTCCGGGACTAGCGGACCAGCAGTACTTC. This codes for CASSFPGLADQQYF.

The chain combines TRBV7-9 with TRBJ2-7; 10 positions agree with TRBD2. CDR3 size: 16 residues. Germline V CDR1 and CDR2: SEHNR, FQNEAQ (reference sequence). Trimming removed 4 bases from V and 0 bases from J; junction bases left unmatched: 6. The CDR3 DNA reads TGTGCCAGCAGCTCATCTAGCGGGAGCCGCTCCTACGAGCAGTACTTC. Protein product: CASSSSSGSRSYEQYF.

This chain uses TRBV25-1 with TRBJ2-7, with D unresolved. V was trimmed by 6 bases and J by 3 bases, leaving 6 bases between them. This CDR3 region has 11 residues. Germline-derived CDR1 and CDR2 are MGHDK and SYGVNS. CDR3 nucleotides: TGTGCCAGCAGCTATCTCTACGAGCAGTACTTC. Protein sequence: CASSYLYEQYF.

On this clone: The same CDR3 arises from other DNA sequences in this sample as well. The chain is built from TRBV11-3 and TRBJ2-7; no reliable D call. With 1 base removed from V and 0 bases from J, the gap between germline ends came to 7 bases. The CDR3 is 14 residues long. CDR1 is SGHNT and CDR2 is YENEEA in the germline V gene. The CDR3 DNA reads TGTGCCAGCAGCTTAGGCGGCAGCTCCTACGAGCAGTACTTC. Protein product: CASSLGGSSYEQYF.

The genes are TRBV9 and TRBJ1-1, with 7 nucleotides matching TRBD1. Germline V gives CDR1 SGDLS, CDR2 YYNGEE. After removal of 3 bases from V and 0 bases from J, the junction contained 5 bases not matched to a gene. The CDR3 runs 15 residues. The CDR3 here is CASSANRGLNTEAFF. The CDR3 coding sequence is TGTGCCAGCAGCGCTAACAGGGGTTTGAACACTGAAGCTTTCTTT.

CDR3 residues: CASSFPPSGEETQYF. The DNA for the CDR3 is TGTGCCAGCAGCTTCCCGCCCTCAGGGGAAGAGACCCAGTACTTC. This sequence joins TRBV11-2 and TRBJ2-5; tentative D call: TRBD1 (6 bases). The germline V gene has CDR1 SGHAT and CDR2 FQNNGV. Trimming removed 3 bases from V and 3 bases from J, with 14 bases in between. CDR3 length equals 15 residues. The complete variable domain, with remaining parts taken from reference TRBV11-2 and TRBJ2-5, reads EAGVAQSPRYKIIEKRQSVAFWCNPISGHATLYWYQQILGQGPKLLIQFQNNGVVDDSQLPKDRFSAERLKGVDSTLKIQPAKLEDSAVYLCASSFPPSGEETQYFGPGTRLLVL.

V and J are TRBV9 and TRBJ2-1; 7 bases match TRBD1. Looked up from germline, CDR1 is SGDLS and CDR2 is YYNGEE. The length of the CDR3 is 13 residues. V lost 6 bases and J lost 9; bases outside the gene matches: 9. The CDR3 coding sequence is TGTGCCAGCACCTTCGACAGGGTCGGTGAGCAGTTCTTC. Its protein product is CASTFDRVGEQFF.

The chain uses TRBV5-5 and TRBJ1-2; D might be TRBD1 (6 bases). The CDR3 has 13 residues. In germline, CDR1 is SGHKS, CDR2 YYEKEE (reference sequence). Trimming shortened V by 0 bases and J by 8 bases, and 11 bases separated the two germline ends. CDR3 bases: TGTGCCAGCAGCTTGGACAGGGTTGAGGGCTACACCTTC. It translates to CASSLDRVEGYTF.

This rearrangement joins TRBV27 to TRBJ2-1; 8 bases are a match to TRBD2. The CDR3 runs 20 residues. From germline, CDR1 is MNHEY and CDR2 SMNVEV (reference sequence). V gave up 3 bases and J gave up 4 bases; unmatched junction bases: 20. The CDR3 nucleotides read TGTGCCAGCAGTTTGACCCTTCCCCCTTTAAGCGGGAGCAGATACAATGAGCAGTTCTTC. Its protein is CASSLTLPPLSGSRYNEQFF.

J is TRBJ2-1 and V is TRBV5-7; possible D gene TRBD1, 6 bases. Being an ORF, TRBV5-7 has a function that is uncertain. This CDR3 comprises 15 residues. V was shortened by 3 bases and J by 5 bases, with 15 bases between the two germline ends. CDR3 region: CASSSLTRGNNEQFF. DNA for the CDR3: TGTGCCAGCAGCTCCCTTACGAGGGGGAACAATGAGCAGTTCTTC.

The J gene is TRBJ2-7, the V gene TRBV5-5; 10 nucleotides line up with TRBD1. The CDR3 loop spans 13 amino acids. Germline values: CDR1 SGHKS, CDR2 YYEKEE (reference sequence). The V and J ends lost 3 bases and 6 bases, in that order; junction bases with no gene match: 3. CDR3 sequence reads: CASSSGTGVEQYF. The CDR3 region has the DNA TGTGCCAGCAGCTCCGGGACAGGGGTCGAGCAGTACTTC.

As DNA, the CDR3 is TGTGCCAGCAGACAAGACTTTGCGGGAGCTGGCACAGATACGCAGTATTTT. This codes for CASRQDFAGAGTDTQYF. The V gene is TRBV7-9, the J gene TRBJ2-3; 7 bases fit TRBD2. Per germline, CDR1 SEHNR and CDR2 FQNEAQ (reference sequence). The CDR3 is 17 amino acids. V gave up 6 bases and J gave up 1 base; unmatched junction bases: 13. Filled out from reference TRBV7-9 and TRBJ2-3, the complete variable domain reads DTGVSQNPRHKITKRGQNVTFRCDPISEHNRLYWYRQTLGQGPEFLTYFQNEAQLEKSRLLSDRFSAERPKGSFSTLEIQRTEQGDSAMYLCASRQDFAGAGTDTQYFGPGTRLTVL.

The CDR3 region is CASSLGPAGGTDTQYF. For the CDR3, the DNA is TGTGCCAGCAGCTTGGGGCCAGCGGGAGGCACAGATACGCAGTATTTT. V usage is TRBV5-5 and J usage is TRBJ2-3; TRBD2 aligns across 8 bases. The CDR3 totals 16 residues. The ends lost 0 bases at V and 1 base at J; junction bases unmatched: 4. Germline lookup yields CDR1 SGHKS and CDR2 YYEKEE (reference sequence).

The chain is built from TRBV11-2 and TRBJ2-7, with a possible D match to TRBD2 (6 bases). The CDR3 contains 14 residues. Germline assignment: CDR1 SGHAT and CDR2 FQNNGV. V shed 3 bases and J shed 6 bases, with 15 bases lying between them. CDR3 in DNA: TGTGCCAGCAGCTTTGCGGGCCACGGGAGCGAGCAGTACTTC. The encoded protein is CASSFAGHGSEQYF.

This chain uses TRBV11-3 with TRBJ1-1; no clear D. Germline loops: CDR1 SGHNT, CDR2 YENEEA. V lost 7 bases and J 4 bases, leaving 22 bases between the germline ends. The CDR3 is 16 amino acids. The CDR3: CASIASYLKTGTEAFF. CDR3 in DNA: TGTGCCAGCATAGCGTCCTACCTCAAAACCGGCACTGAAGCTTTCTTT.

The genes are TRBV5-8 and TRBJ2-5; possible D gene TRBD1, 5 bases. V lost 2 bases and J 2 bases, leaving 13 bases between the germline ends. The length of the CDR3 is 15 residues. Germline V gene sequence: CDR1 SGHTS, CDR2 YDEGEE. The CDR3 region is CASSFRGTVQETQYF. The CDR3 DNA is TGTGCCAGCAGCTTTAGGGGAACAGTTCAAGAGACCCAGTACTTC.

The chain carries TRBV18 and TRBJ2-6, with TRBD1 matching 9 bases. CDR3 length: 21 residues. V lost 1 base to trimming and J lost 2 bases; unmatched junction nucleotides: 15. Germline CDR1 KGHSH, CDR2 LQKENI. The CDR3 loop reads CASSPRGKTGGGGAGANVLTF. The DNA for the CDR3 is TGTGCCAGCTCACCACGAGGGAAAACAGGGGGCGGGGGAGCTGGGGCCAACGTCCTGACTTTC. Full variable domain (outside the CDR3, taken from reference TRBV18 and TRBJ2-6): NAGVMQNPRHLVRRRGQEARLRCSPMKGHSHVYWYRQLPEEGLKFMVYLQKENIIDESGMPKERFSAEFPKEGPSILRIQQVVRGDSAAYFCASSPRGKTGGGGAGANVLTFGAGSRLTVL.

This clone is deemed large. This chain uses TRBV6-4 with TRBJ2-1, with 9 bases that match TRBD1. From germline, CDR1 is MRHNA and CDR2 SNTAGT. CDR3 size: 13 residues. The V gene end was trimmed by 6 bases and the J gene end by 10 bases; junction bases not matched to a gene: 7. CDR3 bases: TGTGCCAGCAGCAGGACAGGGGAGGGGGAGCAGTTCTTC. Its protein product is CASSRTGEGEQFF.

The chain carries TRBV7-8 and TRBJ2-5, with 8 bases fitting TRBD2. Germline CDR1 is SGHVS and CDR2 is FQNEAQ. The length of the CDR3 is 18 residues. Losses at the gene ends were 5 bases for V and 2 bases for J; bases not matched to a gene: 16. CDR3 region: CASSLSLAAQPWQETQYF. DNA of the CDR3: TGTGCCAGCAGCCTCTCACTAGCGGCCCAGCCATGGCAAGAGACCCAGTACTTC.

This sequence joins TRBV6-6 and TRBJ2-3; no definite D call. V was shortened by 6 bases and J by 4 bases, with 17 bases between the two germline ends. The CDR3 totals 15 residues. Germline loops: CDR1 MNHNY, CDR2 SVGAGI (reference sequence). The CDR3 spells CASSLHPPEADTQYF. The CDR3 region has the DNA TGTGCCAGCAGCTTGCATCCCCCCGAGGCAGATACGCAGTATTTT.

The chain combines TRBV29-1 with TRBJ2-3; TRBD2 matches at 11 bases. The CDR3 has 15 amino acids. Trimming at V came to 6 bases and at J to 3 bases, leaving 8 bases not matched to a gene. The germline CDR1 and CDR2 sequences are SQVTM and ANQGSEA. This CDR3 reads CSVITSGSWTDTQYF. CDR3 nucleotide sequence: TGCAGCGTAATAACTAGCGGGAGTTGGACAGATACGCAGTATTTT.

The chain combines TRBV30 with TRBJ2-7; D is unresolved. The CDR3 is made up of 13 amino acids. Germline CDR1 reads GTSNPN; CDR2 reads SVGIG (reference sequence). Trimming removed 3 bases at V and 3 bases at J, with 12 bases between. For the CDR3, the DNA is TGTGCCTGGAGACGGAGATCTAACTACGAGCAGTACTTC. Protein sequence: CAWRRRSNYEQYF.

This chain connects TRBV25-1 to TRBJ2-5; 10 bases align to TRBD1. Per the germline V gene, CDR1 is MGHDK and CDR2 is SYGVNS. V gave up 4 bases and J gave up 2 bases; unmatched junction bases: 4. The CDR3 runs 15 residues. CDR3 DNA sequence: TGTGCCAGCAGTGGAGGGACAGGGGTGCAAGAGACCCAGTACTTC. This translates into CASSGGTGVQETQYF.

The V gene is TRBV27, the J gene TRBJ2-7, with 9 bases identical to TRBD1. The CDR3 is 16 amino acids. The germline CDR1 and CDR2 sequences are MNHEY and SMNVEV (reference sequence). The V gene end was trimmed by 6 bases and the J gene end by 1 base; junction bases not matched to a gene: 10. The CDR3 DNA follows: TGTGCCAGCAGGCCAACAGGGGGCGTCGAATCCTACGAGCAGTACTTC. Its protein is CASRPTGGVESYEQYF.